The 16 T cell receptor beta chains reported below all come from one sample, sequenced in a study of T cells after posttransplantation cyclophosphamide (dated by TCRdb to 2016 to 2017). The sample's treatment or condition, from its label and the paper: high-dose cyclophosphamide on days +3 and +4 as single-agent GVHD prophylaxis. Patients in the PTCy group got busulfan and fludarabine conditioning, a marrow graft from a related or unrelated donor, and cyclophosphamide on days +3 and +4. The receptor library was made with the immunoSEQ multiplex PCR assay. The table was pulled from immuneACCESS by TCRdb, which kept in-frame rearrangements only. Such tables lose some clones; where checked, under half of the loss comes from unresolved V genes, and the rest has no known cause. The sample includes some 34,000 clones, with around four fifths observed a single time. 7% to 8.5% of the sample is held by the ten biggest clonotypes.

The source was CD4+ T cells sorted from blood, collected 1,700 to 2,000 days after a stem cell transplant with posttransplant cyclophosphamide. The receptors were sampled from a female patient in her forties or fifties who received an allogeneic stem cell transplant from a related donor, was CMV-positive, and had no GVHD. Some T cells seen after a transplant may have their origin in the graft donor.

The chain has TRBV5-4 and TRBJ2-5, with D unclear. Germline-derived CDR1 and CDR2 are SGHNT and YYREEE (reference sequence). Trimming took off 0 bases at V and 4 bases at J, with 10 bases between the two ends. CDR3 length: 14 residues. CDR3 nucleotides: TGTGCCAGCAGCTTGGATGGCAGTGGAGAGACCCAGTACTTC. Its translation: CASSLDGSGETQYF.

This chain uses TRBV2 with TRBJ1-3; D gene uncertain. V was clipped by 2 bases and J by 0 bases, with 5 bases between them. Germline-derived CDR1 and CDR2 are SNHLY and FYNNEI. This CDR3 is built from 14 residues. CDR3 DNA: TGTGCCAGCAGTGAAATAGTCTCTGGAAACACCATATATTTT. Translation: CASSEIVSGNTIYF.

The chain combines TRBV5-1 with TRBJ1-6; 7 nucleotides align to TRBD1. Trimming removed 4 bases from V and 2 bases from J; junction bases left unmatched: 6. Germline V gives CDR1 SGHRS, CDR2 YFSETQ. This CDR3 comprises 16 residues. The CDR3 DNA follows: TGCGCCAGCAGCCGCGAAGGGACAGCCTATAATTCACCCCTCCACTTT. Translated, it gives CASSREGTAYNSPLHF.

The V call is TRBV4-3, the J call TRBJ2-4, with unresolved D. Germline CDR1 is LGHNA and CDR2 is YSLEER. This CDR3 contains 16 residues. The V gene lost 0 bases and the J gene lost 3 bases, with 12 bases spanning the gap. The CDR3 is CASSQDYELNKNIQYF. In nucleotides, the CDR3 is TGCGCCAGCAGCCAAGATTATGAGCTTAACAAAAACATTCAGTACTTC.

The V gene is TRBV7-2, the J gene TRBJ1-5; tentative D call: TRBD1 (6 bases). Deletions cut 5 bases from V and 4 bases from J, with 21 bases between. Germline loops: CDR1 SGHTA, CDR2 FQGNSA. CDR3 length: 17 residues. Written as DNA, the CDR3 is TGTGCCAGCAGCAAAACCCGGGGGGCCGCTCCAAATCAGCCCCAGCATTTT. It encodes CASSKTRGAAPNQPQHF.

J is TRBJ1-6 and V is TRBV7-9; D is uncertain. In germline, CDR1 is SEHNR, CDR2 FQNEAQ (reference sequence). CDR3 size: 12 residues. Trimming cost V 3 bases and J 8 bases, with 5 bases left between them. Here the CDR3 reads CASSLRDSPLHF. The CDR3 DNA is TGTGCCAGCAGCTTGAGGGATTCACCCCTCCACTTT. Full variable domain (rest looked up from reference TRBV7-9 and TRBJ1-6): DTGVSQNPRHKITKRGQNVTFRCDPISEHNRLYWYRQTLGQGPEFLTYFQNEAQLEKSRLLSDRFSAERPKGSFSTLEIQRTEQGDSAMYLCASSLRDSPLHFGNGTRLTVT.

CDR3 in amino acids: CASSLGTSGATSTDTQYF. The CDR3 DNA is TGTGCCAGCAGCTTAGGGACTAGCGGAGCAACTAGCACAGATACGCAGTATTTT. This chain joins TRBV7-6 and TRBJ2-3; 10 bases fit TRBD2. V shed 1 base and J 0 bases; nucleotides not matched to a gene: 7. This CDR3 is built from 18 residues. Germline V gives CDR1 SGHVS, CDR2 FNYEAQ.

This clone turned up a few times. This chain links TRBV5-4 with TRBJ2-7; 8 bases line up with TRBD1. Germline CDR1 is SGHNT and CDR2 is YYREEE (reference sequence). The CDR3 totals 13 residues. The V segment lost 2 bases and the J segment 4 bases; nucleotides outside the gene matches: 2. The CDR3 sequence is CASSLNRGYEQYF. DNA of the CDR3: TGTGCCAGCAGCTTAAACAGGGGGTACGAGCAGTACTTC.

This chain links TRBV19 with TRBJ2-1; TRBD2 agrees at 12 bases. The length of the CDR3 is 19 residues. Germline assignment: CDR1 LNHDA and CDR2 SQIVND (reference sequence). Unmatched junction bases numbered 9, after V lost 3 bases and J lost 0 bases. CDR3 protein: CASSIEASGGESSYNEQFF. The CDR3 DNA sequence: TGTGCCAGTAGTATTGAAGCTAGCGGGGGGGAAAGCTCCTACAATGAGCAGTTCTTC.

The chain couples TRBV5-1 to TRBJ2-3, with 9 bases fitting TRBD2. V shed 7 bases and J 6 bases; nucleotides not matched to a gene: 9. In germline, CDR1 is SGHRS, CDR2 YFSETQ. There are 14 residues in the CDR3. The DNA for the CDR3 is TGCGCCAGCGGGGAAAGCGGGGGGCGCGATACGCAGTATTTT. It specifies CASGESGGRDTQYF.

The V gene is TRBV6-5, the J gene TRBJ2-3, with 7 bases fitting TRBD2. Per the germline V gene, CDR1 is MNHEY and CDR2 is SVGAGI. V lost 2 bases, J lost 1 base, and 0 bases stayed unmatched. This CDR3 region has 14 residues. The CDR3 nucleotides are TGTGCCAGCAGTTACGGGGGGGGCACAGATACGCAGTATTTT. Protein: CASSYGGGTDTQYF.

The chain is built from TRBV25-1 and TRBJ1-4; 7 bases are a match to TRBD1. This CDR3 has 14 residues. Per the germline V gene, CDR1 is MGHDK and CDR2 is SYGVNS. V lost 6 bases and J lost 8; bases outside the gene matches: 9. This CDR3 reads CASRETGIGEKLFF. The CDR3 region has the DNA TGTGCCAGCAGGGAGACAGGGATAGGAGAAAAACTGTTTTTT.

A single count supports this clone. This chain uses TRBV6-5 with TRBJ2-5; D might be TRBD1 (6 bases). With 5 bases removed from V and 14 bases from J, the gap between germline ends came to 21 bases. This CDR3 is built from 13 residues. CDR1 is MNHEY, CDR2 SVGAGI, per germline. The CDR3 region has the DNA TGTGCCAGCAGTGAAGTAGGGCAGGGGAAGCCATACTTC. This gives the protein CASSEVGQGKPYF.

The gene calls are TRBV2 and TRBJ2-3; 7 nucleotides match TRBD2. The CDR3 contains 16 residues. Germline V lookup: CDR1 SNHLY, CDR2 FYNNEI. Trimming cost V 5 bases and J 4 bases; bases outside gene matches: 12. Here the CDR3 reads CASSSQTSSRPDTQYF. The CDR3 coding sequence is TGTGCCAGCAGTTCCCAGACTAGCTCACGTCCAGATACGCAGTATTTT.

The CDR3 region has the DNA TGTGCCAGCAGCTTAGGGTCCGGGGAAGGACATACGCAGTATTTT. This translates into CASSLGSGEGHTQYF. The chain carries TRBV7-8 and TRBJ2-3; possible D gene TRBD2, 5 bases. Germline V gene lookup returns CDR1 SGHVS and CDR2 FQNEAQ. The CDR3 totals 15 residues. V lost 1 base, J lost 7 bases, and 15 bases lay in between.

The chain has TRBV7-9 and TRBJ1-5; perhaps TRBD1 as D (6 bases). V was trimmed by 5 bases and J by 4 bases, leaving 15 bases between them. Germline loops: CDR1 SEHNR, CDR2 FQNEAQ (reference sequence). This CDR3 is 15 amino acids long. The CDR3 reads CASSAPGVGNQPQHF. The CDR3 DNA follows: TGTGCCAGCAGCGCCCCAGGGGTGGGTAATCAGCCCCAGCATTTT.